The sequence of this TCR beta chain was determined in a study of T cells after yellow fever vaccination. Study summary: Researchers used SMART-Seq v4 Ultra Low Input to prepare fractions that had low cell numbers.

Overall study results and limits: Clones from primary vaccination mostly reappeared after the booster (approximately 95% CD4, approximately 91% CD8).

The CDR3 sequence is 13 residues long. Germline assignment: CDR1 SQVTM and CDR2 ANQGSEA. The V segment lost 5 bases and the J segment 1 base; nucleotides outside the gene matches: 3. TCRdb re-called the 5' RACE reads with MiXCR, one entry per CDR3 protein. The data show about 580,000 distinct CDR3 sequences, 17% seen once. Comments on this clonotype: As yet, its antigen is unknown.

The starting material was PBMCs, obtained 5 to 6 days after the first yellow fever vaccination. The TCR comes from a man younger than 30 who received the YFV17D yellow fever vaccine. The rearrangement joins TRBV29-1 to TRBJ2-5, with 8 bases identical to TRBD1. CDR3 coding DNA: TGCAGCGTTCGGACAGGGTCCCAAGAGACCCAGTACTTC. This sequence encodes CSVRTGSQETQYF.